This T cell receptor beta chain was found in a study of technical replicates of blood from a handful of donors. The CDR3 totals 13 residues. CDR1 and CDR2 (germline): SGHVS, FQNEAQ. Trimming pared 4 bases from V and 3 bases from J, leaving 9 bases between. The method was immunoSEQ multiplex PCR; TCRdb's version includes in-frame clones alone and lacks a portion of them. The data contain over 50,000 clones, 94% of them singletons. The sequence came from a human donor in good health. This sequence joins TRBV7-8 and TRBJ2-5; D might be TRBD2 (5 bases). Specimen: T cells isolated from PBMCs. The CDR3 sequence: CASSWRREETQYF. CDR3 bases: TGTGCCAGCAGCTGGAGGAGAGAAGAGACCCAGTACTTC.